This T cell receptor (beta chain) is from a study of Graves' ophthalmopathy and Graves' hyperthyroidism. Study findings and constraints: The model reached 70.59% sensitivity and approximately 72% specificity for predicting ophthalmopathy progression.

The germline V and J ends were trimmed by 8 bases and 4 bases, with 20 bases remaining between them. This CDR3 spans 16 amino acids. Germline values: CDR1 LNHDA, CDR2 SQIVND (reference sequence). This clonotype was seen a single time. Its antigen is unidentified. Moderate-to-severe activity, CAS at least 3, NOSPECS at least 4 and duration under 3 months characterized donors with ophthalmopathy. PBMCs came from roughly 9.2 ml of fresh peripheral blood. The authors amplified TCR beta CDR3 regions from RNA transcripts. An opening RT-PCR round employed HTBI primers and preceded a second-round multiplex PCR. TCRdb reprocessed the multiplex PCR reads via MiXCR and lists one record per CDR3 protein. The sample includes 230,000 or so distinct CDR3 sequences, 45% seen only once; the top ten take roughly 50%.

The TCR sequence derives from an adult man with Graves' ophthalmopathy. This chain joins TRBV19 and TRBJ1-4, with D possibly being TRBD1 (5 bases). Sequenced sample: peripheral blood. This chain's CDR3 is CASSTAVTVLNEKLFF. The DNA of the CDR3 is TGTGCCAGTTCGACGGCCGTGACAGTACTTAATGAAAAACTGTTTTTT.